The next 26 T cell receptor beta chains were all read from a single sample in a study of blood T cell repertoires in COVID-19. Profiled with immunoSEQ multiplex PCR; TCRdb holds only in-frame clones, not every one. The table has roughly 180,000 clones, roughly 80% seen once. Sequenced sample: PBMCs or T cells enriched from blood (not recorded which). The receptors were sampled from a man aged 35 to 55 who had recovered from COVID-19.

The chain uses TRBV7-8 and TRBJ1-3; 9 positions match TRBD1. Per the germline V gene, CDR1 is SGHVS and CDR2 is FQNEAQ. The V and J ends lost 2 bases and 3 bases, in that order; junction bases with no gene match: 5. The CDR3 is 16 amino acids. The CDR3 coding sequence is TGTGCCAGCAGCTTACTCAGACAGGGGGGTGGAAACACCATATATTTT. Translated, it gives CASSLLRQGGGNTIYF.

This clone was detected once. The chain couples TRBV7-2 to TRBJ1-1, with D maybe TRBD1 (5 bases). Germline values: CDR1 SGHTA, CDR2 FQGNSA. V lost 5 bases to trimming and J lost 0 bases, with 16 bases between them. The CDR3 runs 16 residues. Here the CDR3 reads CASSQDPQGLNTEAFF. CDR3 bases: TGTGCCAGCAGCCAAGATCCGCAGGGTCTGAACACTGAAGCTTTCTTT. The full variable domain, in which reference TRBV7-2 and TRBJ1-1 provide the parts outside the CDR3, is GAGVSQSPSNKVTEKGKDVELRCDPISGHTALYWYRQSLGQGLEFLIYFQGNSAPDKSGLPSDRFSAERTGGSVSTLTIQRTQQEDSAVYLCASSQDPQGLNTEAFFGQGTRLTVV.

CDR3 in amino acids: CAWSVLGRLSSPLHF. CDR3 DNA: TGTGCCTGGAGTGTACTAGGCAGGTTATCTTCACCCCTCCACTTT. J is TRBJ1-6 and V is TRBV30; D call uncertain. Trimming took off 0 bases at V and 9 bases at J, with 15 bases between the two ends. CDR1 is GTSNPN and CDR2 is SVGIG in the germline V gene (reference sequence). This CDR3 contains 15 residues. Supplemented by reference TRBV30 and TRBJ1-6, the full variable domain reads SQTIHQWPATLVQPVGSPLSLECTVEGTSNPNLYWYRQAAGRGLQLLFYSVGIGQISSEVPQNLSASRPQDRQFILSSKKLLLSDSGFYLCAWSVLGRLSSPLHFGNGTRLTVT.

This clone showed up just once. CDR3 bases: TGTGCCAGCAGCTTGGCACTTACCTATGGCTACACCTTC. Translation: CASSLALTYGYTF. The V gene is TRBV5-8, the J gene TRBJ1-2; D is unresolved. The CDR3 spans 13 residues. Deletions cut 0 bases from V and 4 bases from J, with 7 bases between. CDR1 is SGHTS and CDR2 is YDEGEE in the germline V gene.

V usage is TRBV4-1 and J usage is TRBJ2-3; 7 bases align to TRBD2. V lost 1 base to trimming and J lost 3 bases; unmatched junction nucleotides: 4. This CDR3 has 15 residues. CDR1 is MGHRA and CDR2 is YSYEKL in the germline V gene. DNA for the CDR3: TGCGCCAGCAGCCAAGTTTGGCGGGAGACAGATACGCAGTATTTT. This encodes CASSQVWRETDTQYF.

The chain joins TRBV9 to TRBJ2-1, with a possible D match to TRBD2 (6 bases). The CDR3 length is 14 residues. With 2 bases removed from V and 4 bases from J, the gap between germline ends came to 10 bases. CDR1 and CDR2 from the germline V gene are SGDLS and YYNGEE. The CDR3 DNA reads TGTGCCAGCAGCGTGCGCCGGGAGTACAATGAGCAGTTCTTC. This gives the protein CASSVRREYNEQFF.

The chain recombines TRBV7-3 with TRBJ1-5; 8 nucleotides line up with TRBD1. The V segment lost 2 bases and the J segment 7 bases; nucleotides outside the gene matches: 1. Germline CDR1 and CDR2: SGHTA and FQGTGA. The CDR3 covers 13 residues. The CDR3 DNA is TGTGCCAGCAGCTTATCAGGGGGCCAGCCCCAGCATTTT. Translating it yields CASSLSGGQPQHF.

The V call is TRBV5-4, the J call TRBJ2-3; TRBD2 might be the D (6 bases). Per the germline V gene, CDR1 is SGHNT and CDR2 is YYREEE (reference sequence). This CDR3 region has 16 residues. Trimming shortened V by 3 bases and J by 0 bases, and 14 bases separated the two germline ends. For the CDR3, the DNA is TGTGCCAGCAGCTCTGGAGGGGTTACTAGCACAGATACGCAGTATTTT. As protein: CASSSGGVTSTDTQYF.

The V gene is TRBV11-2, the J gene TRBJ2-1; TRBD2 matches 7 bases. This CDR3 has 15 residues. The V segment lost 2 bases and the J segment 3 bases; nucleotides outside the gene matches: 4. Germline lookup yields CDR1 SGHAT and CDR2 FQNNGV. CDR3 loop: CASSLFGLDYNEQFF. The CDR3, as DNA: TGTGCCAGCAGCTTATTCGGACTAGACTACAATGAGCAGTTCTTC.

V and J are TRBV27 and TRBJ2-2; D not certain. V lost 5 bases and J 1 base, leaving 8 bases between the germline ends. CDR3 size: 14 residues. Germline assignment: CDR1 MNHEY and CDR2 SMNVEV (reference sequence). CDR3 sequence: CASSPAGNTGELFF. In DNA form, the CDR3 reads TGTGCCAGCAGTCCCGCCGGGAACACCGGGGAGCTGTTTTTT.

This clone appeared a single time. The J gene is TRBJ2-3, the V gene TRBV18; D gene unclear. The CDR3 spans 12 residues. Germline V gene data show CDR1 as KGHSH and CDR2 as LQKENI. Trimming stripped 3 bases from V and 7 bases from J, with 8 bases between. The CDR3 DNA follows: TGTGCCAGCTCACCCGAGGAGAATACGCAGTATTTT. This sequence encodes CASSPEENTQYF.

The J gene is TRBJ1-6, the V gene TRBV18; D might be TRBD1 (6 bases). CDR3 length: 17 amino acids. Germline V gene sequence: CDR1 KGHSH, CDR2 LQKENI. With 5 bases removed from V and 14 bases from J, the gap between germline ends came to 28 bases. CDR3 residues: CASSFLDRALGGSALHF. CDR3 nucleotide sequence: TGTGCCAGCTCATTTTTGGACCGAGCTTTAGGGGGTTCGGCCCTCCACTTT. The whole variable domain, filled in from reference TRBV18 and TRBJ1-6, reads NAGVMQNPRHLVRRRGQEARLRCSPMKGHSHVYWYRQLPEEGLKFMVYLQKENIIDESGMPKERFSAEFPKEGPSILRIQQVVRGDSAAYFCASSFLDRALGGSALHFGNGTRLTVT.

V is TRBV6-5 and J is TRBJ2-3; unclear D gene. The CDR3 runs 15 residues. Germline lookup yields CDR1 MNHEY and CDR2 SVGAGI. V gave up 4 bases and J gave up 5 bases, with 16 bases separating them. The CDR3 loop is CASSSRRSSRDTQYF. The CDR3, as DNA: TGTGCCAGCAGTTCAAGGAGATCTTCGAGAGATACGCAGTATTTT.

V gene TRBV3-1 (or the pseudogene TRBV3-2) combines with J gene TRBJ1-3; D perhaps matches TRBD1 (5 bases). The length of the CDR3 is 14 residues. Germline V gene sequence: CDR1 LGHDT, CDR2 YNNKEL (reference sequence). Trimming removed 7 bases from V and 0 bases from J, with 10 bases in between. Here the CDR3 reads CASNDRGSGNTIYF. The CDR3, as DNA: TGTGCCAGCAACGATAGGGGCTCTGGAAACACCATATATTTT.

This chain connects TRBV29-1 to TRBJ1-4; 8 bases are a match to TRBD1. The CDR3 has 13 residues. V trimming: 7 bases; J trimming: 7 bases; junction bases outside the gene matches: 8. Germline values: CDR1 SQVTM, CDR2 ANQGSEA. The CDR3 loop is CSAHRGWGEKLFF. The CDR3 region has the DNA TGCAGCGCTCACAGGGGGTGGGGTGAAAAACTGTTTTTT.

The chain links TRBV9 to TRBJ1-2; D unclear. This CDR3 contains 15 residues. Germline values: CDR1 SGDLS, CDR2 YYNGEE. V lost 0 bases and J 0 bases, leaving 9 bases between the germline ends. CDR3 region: CASSVAGRANYGYTF. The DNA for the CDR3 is TGTGCCAGCAGCGTAGCTGGGAGAGCTAACTATGGCTACACCTTC. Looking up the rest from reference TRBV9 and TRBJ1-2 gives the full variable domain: DSGVTQTPKHLITATGQRVTLRCSPRSGDLSVYWYQQSLDQGLQFLIQYYNGEERAKGNILERFSAQQFPDLHSELNLSSLELGDSALYFCASSVAGRANYGYTFGSGTRLTVV.

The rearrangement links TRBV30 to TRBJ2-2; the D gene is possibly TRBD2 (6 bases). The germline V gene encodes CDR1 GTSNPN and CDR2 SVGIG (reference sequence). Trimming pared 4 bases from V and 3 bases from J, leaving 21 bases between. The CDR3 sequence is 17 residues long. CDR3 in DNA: TGTGCCTGGATCCCCAGGCGGCGGGGTCCTTACACCGGGGAGCTGTTTTTT. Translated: CAWIPRRRGPYTGELFF.

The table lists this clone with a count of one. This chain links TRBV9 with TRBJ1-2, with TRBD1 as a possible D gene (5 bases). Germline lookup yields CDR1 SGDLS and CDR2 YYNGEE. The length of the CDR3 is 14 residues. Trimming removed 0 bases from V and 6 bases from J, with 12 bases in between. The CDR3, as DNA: TGTGCCAGCAGCGTAGCTTCAGGGATTAATGGCTACACCTTC. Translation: CASSVASGINGYTF.

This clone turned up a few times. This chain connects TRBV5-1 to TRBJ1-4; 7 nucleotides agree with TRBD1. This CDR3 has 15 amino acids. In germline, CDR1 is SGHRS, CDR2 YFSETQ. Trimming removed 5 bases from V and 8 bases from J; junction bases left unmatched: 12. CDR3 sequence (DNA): TGCGCCAGCAGTCGGACCGGGACAGCGGAGGAAAAACTGTTTTTT. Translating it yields CASSRTGTAEEKLFF.

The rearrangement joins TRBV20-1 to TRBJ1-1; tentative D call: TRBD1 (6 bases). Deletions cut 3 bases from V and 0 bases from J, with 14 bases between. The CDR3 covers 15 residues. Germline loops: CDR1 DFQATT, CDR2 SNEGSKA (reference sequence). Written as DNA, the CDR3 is TGCAGTGCTAGTCCCCCACAGGGTCTGAACACTGAAGCTTTCTTT. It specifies CSASPPQGLNTEAFF.

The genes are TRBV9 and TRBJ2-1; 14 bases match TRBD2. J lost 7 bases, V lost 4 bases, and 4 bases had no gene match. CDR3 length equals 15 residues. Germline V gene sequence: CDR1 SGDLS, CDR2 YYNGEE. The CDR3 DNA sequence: TGTGCCAGCAGCCCACGGACTAGCGGGAGGAATGAGCAGTTCTTC. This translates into CASSPRTSGRNEQFF. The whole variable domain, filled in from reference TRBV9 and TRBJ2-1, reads DSGVTQTPKHLITATGQRVTLRCSPRSGDLSVYWYQQSLDQGLQFLIQYYNGEERAKGNILERFSAQQFPDLHSELNLSSLELGDSALYFCASSPRTSGRNEQFFGPGTRLTVL.

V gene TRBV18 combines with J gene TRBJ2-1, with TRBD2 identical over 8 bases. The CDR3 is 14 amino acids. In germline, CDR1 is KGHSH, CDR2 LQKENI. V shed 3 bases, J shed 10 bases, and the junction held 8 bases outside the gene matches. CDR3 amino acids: CASSPAGGPEEQFF. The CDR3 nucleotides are TGTGCCAGCTCACCGGCGGGGGGCCCAGAGGAGCAGTTCTTC.

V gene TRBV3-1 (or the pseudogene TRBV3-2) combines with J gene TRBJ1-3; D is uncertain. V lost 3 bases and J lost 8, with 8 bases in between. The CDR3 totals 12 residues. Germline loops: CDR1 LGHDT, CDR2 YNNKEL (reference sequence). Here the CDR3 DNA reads TGTGCCAGCAGCCATGAGGCATACACCATATATTTT. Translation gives CASSHEAYTIYF.

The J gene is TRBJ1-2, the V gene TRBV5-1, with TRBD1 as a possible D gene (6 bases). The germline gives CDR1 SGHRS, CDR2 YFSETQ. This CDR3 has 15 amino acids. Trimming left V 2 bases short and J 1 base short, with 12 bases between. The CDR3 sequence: CASSFGDRNNYGYTF. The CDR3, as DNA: TGCGCCAGCAGCTTCGGAGACAGGAATAACTATGGCTACACCTTC.

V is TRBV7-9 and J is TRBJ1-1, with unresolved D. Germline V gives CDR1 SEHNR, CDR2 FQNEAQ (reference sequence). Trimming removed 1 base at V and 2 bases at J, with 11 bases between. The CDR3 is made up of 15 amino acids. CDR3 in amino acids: CASSLEVGDNTEAFF. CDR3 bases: TGTGCCAGCAGCTTAGAGGTAGGAGATAACACTGAAGCTTTCTTT.

CDR3 in DNA: TGTGCCAGCAGGGCAAGGACAGAACGCACCGGGGAGCTGTTTTTT. Its translation is CASRARTERTGELFF. This chain connects TRBV6-5 to TRBJ2-2; tentatively, D is TRBD1 (6 bases). Germline V lookup: CDR1 MNHEY, CDR2 SVGAGI. The CDR3 sequence is 15 residues long. The ends were cut back, 6 bases at V and 4 bases at J, with 15 bases in the middle.